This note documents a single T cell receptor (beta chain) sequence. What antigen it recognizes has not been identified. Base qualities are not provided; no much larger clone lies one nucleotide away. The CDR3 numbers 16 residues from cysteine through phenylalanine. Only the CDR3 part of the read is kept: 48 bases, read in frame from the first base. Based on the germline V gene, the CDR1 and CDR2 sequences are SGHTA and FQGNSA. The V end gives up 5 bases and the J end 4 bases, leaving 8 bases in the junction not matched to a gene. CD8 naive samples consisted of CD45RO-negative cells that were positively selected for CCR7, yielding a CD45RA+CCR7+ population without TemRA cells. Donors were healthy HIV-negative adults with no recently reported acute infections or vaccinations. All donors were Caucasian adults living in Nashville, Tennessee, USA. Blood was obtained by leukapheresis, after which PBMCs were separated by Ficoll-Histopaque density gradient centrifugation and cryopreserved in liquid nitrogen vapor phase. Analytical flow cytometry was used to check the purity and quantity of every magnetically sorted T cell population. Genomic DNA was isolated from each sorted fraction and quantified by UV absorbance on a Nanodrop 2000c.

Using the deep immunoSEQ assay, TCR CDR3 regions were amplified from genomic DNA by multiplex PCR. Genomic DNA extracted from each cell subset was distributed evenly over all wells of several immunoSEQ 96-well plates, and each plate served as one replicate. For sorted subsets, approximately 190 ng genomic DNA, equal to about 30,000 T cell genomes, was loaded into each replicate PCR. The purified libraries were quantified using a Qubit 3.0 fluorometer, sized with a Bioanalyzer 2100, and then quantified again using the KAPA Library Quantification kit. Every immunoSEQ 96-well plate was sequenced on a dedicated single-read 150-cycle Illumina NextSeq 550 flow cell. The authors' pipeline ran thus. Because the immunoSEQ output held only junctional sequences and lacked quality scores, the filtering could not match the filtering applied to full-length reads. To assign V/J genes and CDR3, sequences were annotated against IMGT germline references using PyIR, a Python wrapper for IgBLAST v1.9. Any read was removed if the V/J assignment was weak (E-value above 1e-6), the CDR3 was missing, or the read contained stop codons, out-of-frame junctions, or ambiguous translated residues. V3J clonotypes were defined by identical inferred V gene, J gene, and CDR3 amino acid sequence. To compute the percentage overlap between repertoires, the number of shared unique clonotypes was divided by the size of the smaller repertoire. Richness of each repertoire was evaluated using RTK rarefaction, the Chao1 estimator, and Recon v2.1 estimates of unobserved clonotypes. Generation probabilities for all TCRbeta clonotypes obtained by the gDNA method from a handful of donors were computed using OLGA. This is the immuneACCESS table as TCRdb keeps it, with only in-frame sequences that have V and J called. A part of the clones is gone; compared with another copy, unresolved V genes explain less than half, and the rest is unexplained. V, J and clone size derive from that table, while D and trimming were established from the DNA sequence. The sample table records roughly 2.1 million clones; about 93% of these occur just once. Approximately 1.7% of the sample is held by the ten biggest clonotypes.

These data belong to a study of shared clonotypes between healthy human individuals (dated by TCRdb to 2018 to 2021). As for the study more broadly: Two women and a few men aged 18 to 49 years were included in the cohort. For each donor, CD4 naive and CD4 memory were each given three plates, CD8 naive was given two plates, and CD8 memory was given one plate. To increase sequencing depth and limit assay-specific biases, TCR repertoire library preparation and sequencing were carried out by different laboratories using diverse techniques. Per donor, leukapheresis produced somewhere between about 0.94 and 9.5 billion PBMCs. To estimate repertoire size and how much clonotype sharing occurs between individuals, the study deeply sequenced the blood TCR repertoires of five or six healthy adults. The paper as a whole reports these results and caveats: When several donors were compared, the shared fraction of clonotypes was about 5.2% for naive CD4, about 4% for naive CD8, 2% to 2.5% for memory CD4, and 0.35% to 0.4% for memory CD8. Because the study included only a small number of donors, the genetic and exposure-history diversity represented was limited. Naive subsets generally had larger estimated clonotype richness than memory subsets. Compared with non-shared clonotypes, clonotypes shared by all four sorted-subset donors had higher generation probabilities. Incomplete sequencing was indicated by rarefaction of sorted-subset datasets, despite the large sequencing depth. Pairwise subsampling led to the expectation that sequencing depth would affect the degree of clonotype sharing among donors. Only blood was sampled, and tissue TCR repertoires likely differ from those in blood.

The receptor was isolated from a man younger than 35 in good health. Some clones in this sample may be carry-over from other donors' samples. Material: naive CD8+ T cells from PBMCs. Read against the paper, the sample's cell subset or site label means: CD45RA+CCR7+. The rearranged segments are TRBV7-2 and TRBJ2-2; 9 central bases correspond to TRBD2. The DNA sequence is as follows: TGTGCCAGCAGCCCTCCTGCGGGAGGGGTCACCGGGGAGCTGTTTTTT. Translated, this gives CASSPPAGGVTGELFF.